This note documents a single T cell receptor (beta chain) sequence. This record comes from a study of blood T cells in healthy people across ages. The CDR3 spans 13 residues. Trimming shortened V by 0 bases and J by 2 bases, and 6 bases separated the two germline ends. Looked up from germline, CDR1 is SGDLS and CDR2 is YYNGEE. A sample-barcoded 5' primer and a J-beta primer mix were used in a second PCR of roughly 7 to 12 cycles. Every individual sample yielded 2.5 million or more paired-end reads (each containing CDR3). One entry per CDR3 protein, called by TCRdb with MiXCR from the 5' RACE reads. Of under 1,100,000 distinct CDR3 sequences in the sample, 20% to 25% were seen once. These data were likewise used in another study, on T cells of mothers and their children.

Sequencing input: blood. The receptor comes from a girl aged 2 to 9 in good health. This sequence joins TRBV9 and TRBJ2-7, with a possible D match to TRBD1 (5 bases). In nucleotides, the CDR3 is TGTGCCAGCAGCGTAGCGGACACCTACGAGCAGTACTTC. Translating it yields CASSVADTYEQYF.